A single sample is the source of the 17 T cell receptor beta chains below, sequenced in a study of response to subunit inactivated influenza vaccine. In TCRdb, the RT-PCR reads were re-called with MiXCR into one record per CDR3 protein. Here the sample spans 600,000 to 700,000 distinct CDR3 sequences, around 15% being singletons. The sample consisted of PBMCs from blood, taken less than 15 days before vaccination. These receptors were obtained from a man aged 50 to 60 who received an inactivated influenza vaccine.

V usage is TRBV5-5 and J usage is TRBJ2-7; a possible D gene is TRBD1 (5 bases). The CDR3 loop spans 14 amino acids. In germline, CDR1 is SGHKS, CDR2 YYEKEE (reference sequence). The V end was cut by 4 bases, the J end by 3 bases, with 14 bases between. The CDR3 nucleotides read TGTGCCAGCAGCGGCTCGTCAGGGCGCTACGAGCAGTACTTC. It yields the protein CASSGSSGRYEQYF.

The chain couples TRBV29-1 to TRBJ2-3; 7 bases are shared with TRBD2. After removal of 7 bases from V and 4 bases from J, the junction contained 5 bases not matched to a gene. The CDR3 has 12 residues. CDR1 is SQVTM and CDR2 is ANQGSEA in the germline V gene. The CDR3 sequence: CSGGGGADTQYF. The CDR3 DNA reads TGCAGCGGGGGGGGTGGTGCAGATACGCAGTATTTT.

The V and J genes are TRBV19 and TRBJ2-1; TRBD1 aligns across 7 bases. Per germline, CDR1 LNHDA and CDR2 SQIVND (reference sequence). This CDR3 is 16 amino acids long. V was clipped by 3 bases and J by 4 bases; unmatched bases: 9. The CDR3, as DNA: TGTGCCAGTAGTATCGGGACAGTGAAGGGGTACAATGAGCAGTTCTTC. It encodes CASSIGTVKGYNEQFF.

This chain uses TRBV4-3 with TRBJ2-3; D possibly corresponds to TRBD1 (5 bases). The V gene lost 1 base and the J gene lost 1 base, with 18 bases spanning the gap. This CDR3 comprises 18 residues. Looked up from germline, CDR1 is LGHNA and CDR2 is YSLEER. CDR3 nucleotides: TGCGCCAGCAGCCAAGCCGGACCAGGGTTACGCGGCACAGATACGCAGTATTTT. This translates into CASSQAGPGLRGTDTQYF.

This clonotype occurred many times. This chain links TRBV6-2 or TRBV6-3 with TRBJ2-7; D is uncertain. The CDR3 covers 17 residues. Germline V gene data show CDR1 as MNHEY and CDR2 as SVGEGT. Trimming stripped 2 bases from V and 3 bases from J, with 20 bases between. In DNA, the CDR3 is TGTGCCAGCAGTTACGACCCGCGTGGTGTAAAGGACTACGAGCAGTACTTC. Residues: CASSYDPRGVKDYEQYF.

This clonotype has more than one count but fewer than ten. The J gene is TRBJ1-1, the V gene TRBV6-5, with D unclear. V lost 0 bases to trimming and J lost 3 bases, with 17 bases between them. The CDR3 consists of 17 residues. Germline CDR1 MNHEY, CDR2 SVGAGI. The CDR3 DNA sequence: TGTGCCAGCAGTTACTCGAAGGAGTTCCCCCCATACACTGAAGCTTTCTTT. Encoded protein: CASSYSKEFPPYTEAFF.

CDR3 sequence: CASSNRVGETQYF. In nucleotides, the CDR3 is TGCGCCAGCAGCAACAGGGTTGGGGAGACCCAGTACTTC. The rearrangement uses TRBV5-1 and TRBJ2-5; TRBD1 might be the D (6 bases). Germline loops: CDR1 SGHRS, CDR2 YFSETQ. The CDR3 extends over 13 amino acids. The V end lost 4 bases, the J end lost 5 bases, and 12 bases lay between the germline ends.

Only a few counts were recorded for this clonotype. The gene calls are TRBV7-9 and TRBJ2-5; maybe TRBD2 (5 bases). The CDR3 totals 15 residues. V lost 1 base and J 3 bases, leaving 12 bases between the germline ends. The V gene's germline CDR1 is SEHNR and CDR2 FQNEAQ (reference sequence). CDR3 coding DNA: TGTGCCAGCAGCTTAGGCCCACCGAGGGAAGAGACCCAGTACTTC. Encoded protein: CASSLGPPREETQYF.

This clonotype occurred a few times. This sequence joins TRBV27 and TRBJ2-5; no definite D call. V was trimmed by 8 bases and J by 5 bases, leaving 18 bases between them. Germline V gene sequence: CDR1 MNHEY, CDR2 SMNVEV (reference sequence). This CDR3 contains 14 residues. Written as DNA, the CDR3 is TGTGCCAGCGCTAGGAGCTCCACCCTGGAGACCCAGTACTTC. Protein sequence: CASARSSTLETQYF.

The gene calls are TRBV5-1 and TRBJ2-7, with 7 bases fitting TRBD2. Trimming removed 0 bases from V and 5 bases from J; junction bases left unmatched: 17. The CDR3 has 18 residues. Germline V CDR1 and CDR2: SGHRS, YFSETQ. The CDR3 nucleotides read TGCGCCAGCAGCTTGGCCGGGGTCTTCGGCGGGAGCCAAAACGAGCAGTACTTC. This codes for CASSLAGVFGGSQNEQYF.

J is TRBJ1-4 and V is TRBV12-3 or TRBV12-4; maybe TRBD1 (6 bases). Trimming cost V 5 bases and J 10 bases, with 20 bases left between them. This CDR3 is 15 amino acids long. The CDR3 DNA reads TGTGCCAGCAGTCCATACAGGGACGACGGGAGAAAACTGTTTTTT. It yields the protein CASSPYRDDGRKLFF.

V and J are TRBV11-1 and TRBJ1-4; the match to TRBD1 covers 8 bases. The CDR3 consists of 18 residues. CDR1 and CDR2 (germline): SGHAT, FQDESV (reference sequence). The V segment lost 1 base and the J segment 0 bases; nucleotides outside the gene matches: 7. This CDR3 is CASSLVWTGSTTNEKLFF. The DNA of the CDR3 is TGTGCCAGCAGCTTAGTCTGGACAGGGAGTACAACTAATGAAAAACTGTTTTTT.

The genes are TRBV20-1 and TRBJ2-7; 7 bases fit TRBD2. From germline, CDR1 is DFQATT and CDR2 SNEGSKA (reference sequence). The CDR3 length is 14 residues. J was trimmed by 2 bases and V by 5 bases; bases with no gene match: 9. In DNA form, the CDR3 reads TGCAGTGCTGGGGATGGGGGAGGGGCCTACGAGCAGTACTTC. This codes for CSAGDGGGAYEQYF.

This clonotype was counted a few times. This chain uses TRBV24-1 with TRBJ2-2, with a possible D match to TRBD1 (7 bases). The CDR3 is 14 residues long. Trimming pared 10 bases from V and 3 bases from J, leaving 14 bases between. Germline V gene lookup returns CDR1 KGHDR and CDR2 SFDVKD. The CDR3 DNA follows: TGTGCCACTCAGGGGGGCAGGGACACCGGGGAGCTGTTTTTT. The encoded protein is CATQGGRDTGELFF.

This clonotype has a handful of counts. This chain connects TRBV3-1 to TRBJ2-3; TRBD2 matches at 7 bases. From germline, CDR1 is LGHDT and CDR2 YNNKEL (reference sequence). Losses at the gene ends were 4 bases for V and 5 bases for J; bases not matched to a gene: 12. CDR3 size: 16 residues. This CDR3 is CASSLGGGSGEDTQYF. Written as DNA, the CDR3 is TGTGCCAGCAGCCTGGGGGGGGGTAGCGGTGAAGATACGCAGTATTTT.

This clonotype occurred a few times. The chain uses TRBV6-1 and TRBJ2-1; D perhaps matches TRBD1 (6 bases). This CDR3 comprises 15 residues. Germline CDR1 and CDR2: MNHNS and SASEGT. Trimming stripped 5 bases from V and 4 bases from J, with 15 bases between. The DNA for the CDR3 is TGTGCCAGCAGTCGACCAGGGGTGGGATACAATGAGCAGTTCTTC. Residues: CASSRPGVGYNEQFF.

This clonotype was seen only a few times. V and J are TRBV27 and TRBJ2-2, with a possible D match to TRBD1 (5 bases). The germline V gene encodes CDR1 MNHEY and CDR2 SMNVEV (reference sequence). Trimming stripped 3 bases from V and 6 bases from J, with 17 bases between. The CDR3 spans 16 residues. CDR3 sequence reads: CASSFLAGYLPGELFF. The CDR3, as DNA: TGTGCCAGCAGTTTTCTTGCAGGGTACCTACCCGGGGAGCTGTTTTTT.